Sequencing of this TCR beta chain was carried out in a study of OX40 agonist ivuxolimab in advanced cancers. Study-wide results and caveats: Clonal expansion was among the lowest in partial responders at 0.1-3.0 mg/kg, especially CD8+.

TCRdb's copy holds only in-frame clones and misses some; the assay was immunoSEQ multiplex PCR. The sample yields around 95,000 clones, approximately 91% seen once. The CDR3 runs to 11 residues. Germline CDR1 is SQVTM and CDR2 is ANQGSEA. The V and J ends lost 4 bases and 5 bases respectively, with 9 bases between them. This clone was observed a handful of times. Its cognate antigen is unknown. The clonotype originates from an adult with an advanced solid tumor such as melanoma, head and neck, liver or kidney cancer. The sample was CD4+ or CD8+ T cells sorted from blood, taken in a trial of the OX40 agonist ivuxolimab. The chain combines TRBV29-1 with TRBJ2-7; D gene unclear. The CDR3 loop is CSVGEKDEQYF. The CDR3 nucleotides are TGCAGCGTTGGTGAAAAGGACGAGCAGTACTTC.